This T cell receptor beta chain was observed in a study of blood T cell repertoires in COVID-19. The overall study: Both acute and convalescent COVID-19 samples were obtained from the United States, Italy and Spain. Sample material is recorded as cDNA or gDNA derived from T cells, B-cell-depleted T cells, or PBMCs.

Study processing details: Reference gene primer amplification gave nucleated cell count estimates. Assay: immunoSEQ multiplex PCR; the TCRdb copy retains only in-frame clones and omits some. That table is the source of V, J and clone size, and D and trimming were worked out from the DNA. The repertoire has around 270,000 clones, more than 75% of them found once; the top ten carry over 7.5%. This CDR3 is 14 amino acids long. The TCR originated in a man aged 40-49 years who had recovered from COVID-19. Input material: peripheral blood. V is TRBV21-1 and J is TRBJ2-3; the table's D call, TRBD2, has no DNA check behind it. TRBV21-1 is reported as a pseudogene. DNA for the CDR3: TGTGCCAGCAGCCAACGACTAGCCACAGATACGCAGTATTTT. It translates to CASSQRLATDTQYF.